The rows below give T cell receptor beta chains drawn from one sample of a study of blood T cell repertoires in COVID-19. Using immunoSEQ multiplex PCR, the repertoire was profiled, and TCRdb retains in-frame clones only, with some absent. Of 300,000 to 400,000 clones detected, approximately 88% appear once; the ten largest clones hold under 6%. The sequencing sample was made of PBMCs or T cells enriched from blood (not recorded which). The source is a man between 25 and 39 years old who had recovered from COVID-19. CDR3s include the opening cysteine and the closing phenylalanine or tryptophan. The D gene is left open where the match is weak. Clone size appears in some rows only: once, few, many, or a class for an expanded clone.

D gene	V gene	clone size	J gene	CDR3 protein	CDR3 DNA
TRBD1	TRBV2	.	TRBJ1-2	CASGGTGGVIYGYTF	TGTGCCAGCGGGGGGACAGGGGGAGTTATCTATGGCTACACCTTC
.	TRBV2	.	TRBJ1-1	CASSDYGGTEAFF	TGTGCCAGCAGTGATTACGGGGGAACTGAAGCTTTCTTT
.	TRBV9	once	TRBJ2-2	CASSVVRSTKNTGELFF	TGTGCCAGCAGCGTAGTTCGATCAACAAAGAACACCGGGGAGCTGTTTTTT
.	TRBV27	.	TRBJ1-1	CASSPGGGRTEAFF	TGTGCCAGCAGTCCCGGGGGGGGGAGGACTGAAGCTTTCTTT
.	TRBV12-3/TRBV12-4	.	TRBJ1-1	CATLRTRAEAFF	TGTGCCACCCTTCGTACTCGGGCTGAAGCTTTCTTT
.	TRBV15	.	TRBJ2-5	CATSRALDREGETQYF	TGTGCCACCAGCAGAGCCTTGGACAGGGAGGGAGAGACCCAGTACTTC
TRBD1	TRBV13	few	TRBJ1-1	CASSPQTGGNTEAFF	TGTGCCAGCAGCCCACAGACAGGGGGAAACACTGAAGCTTTCTTT
TRBD2	TRBV2	.	TRBJ2-1	CASSGTRNYNEQFF	TGTGCCAGCTCCGGGACTAGAAACTACAATGAGCAGTTCTTC
TRBD1	TRBV18	.	TRBJ2-6	CASSPETGWAGANVLTF	TGTGCCAGCTCACCGGAGACAGGGTGGGCTGGGGCCAACGTCCTGACTTTC
.	TRBV12-3/TRBV12-4	once	TRBJ1-6	CASSLVRDSLHF	TGTGCCAGCAGTTTGGTGCGGGACTCCCTCCACTTT
TRBD2	TRBV10-3	.	TRBJ2-3	CAIKVQAGAPGTDTQYF	TGTGCCATCAAAGTTCAAGCGGGGGCCCCTGGCACAGATACGCAGTATTTT
.	TRBV27	.	TRBJ1-6	CASSLQGGYSPLHF	TGTGCCAGCAGTTTACAGGGAGGTTATTCACCCCTCCACTTT
TRBD1	TRBV7-9	.	TRBJ1-2	CASSPQKRQGMDDYTF	TGTGCCAGCAGCCCCCAAAAAAGACAGGGGATGGATGACTACACCTTC
TRBD1	TRBV5-1	.	TRBJ1-1	CASSLRTGDTEAFF	TGCGCCAGCAGCCTACGGACAGGTGACACTGAAGCTTTCTTT
TRBD2	TRBV2	.	TRBJ2-5	CASTLLGTSGETQYF	TGTGCCAGCACTCTCCTAGGGACTAGCGGGGAGACCCAGTACTTC
TRBD1	TRBV18	.	TRBJ2-3	CASSPKGQGTDTQYF	TGTGCCAGCTCACCAAAGGGACAGGGTACAGATACGCAGTATTTT
.	TRBV18	.	TRBJ2-7	CASSPPGVGGEQYF	TGTGCCAGCTCACCACCGGGAGTGGGGGGCGAGCAGTACTTC
.	TRBV13	once	TRBJ1-2	CASSLGAGTSGYGYTF	TGTGCCAGCAGCTTAGGTGCCGGGACATCCGGATATGGCTACACCTTC
TRBD2	TRBV9	.	TRBJ2-2	CASSVEPLAGAVTGELFF	TGTGCCAGCAGCGTAGAGCCCCTAGCGGGGGCCGTCACCGGGGAGCTGTTTTTT
TRBD2	TRBV9	.	TRBJ2-1	CASSEGLAGGLGPGEQFF	TGTGCCAGCAGCGAGGGACTAGCGGGGGGGCTGGGGCCCGGTGAGCAGTTCTTC
TRBD2	TRBV5-1	once	TRBJ2-7	CASSPRGGSSYEQYF	TGCGCCAGCAGCCCCCGGGGGGGGAGCTCCTACGAGCAGTACTTC
TRBD1	TRBV4-2	.	TRBJ1-1	CASSQDLGTGQNEAFF	TGTGCCAGCAGCCAAGATCTCGGGACAGGGCAAAATGAAGCTTTCTTT
TRBD1	TRBV9	.	TRBJ1-2	CASSARQGRGYTF	TGTGCCAGCAGCGCCCGACAGGGGAGAGGCTACACCTTC
.	TRBV2	few	TRBJ2-7	CASGKSYREGSYEQYF	TGTGCCAGCGGAAAGAGCTACAGGGAAGGATCCTACGAGCAGTACTTC
.	TRBV14	.	TRBJ2-5	CASSRLEGIETQYF	TGTGCCAGCAGCCGACTAGAAGGGATCGAGACCCAGTACTTC
TRBD1	TRBV4-1	.	TRBJ1-5	CASSQEGGQINQPQHF	TGCGCCAGCAGCCAAGAAGGGGGACAGATCAATCAGCCCCAGCATTTT
.	TRBV19	once	TRBJ2-1	CASSILNEQFF	TGTGCCAGTAGTATACTAAATGAGCAGTTCTTC
TRBD1	TRBV10-3	.	TRBJ1-5	CAIGQDGKPQHF	TGTGCCATAGGACAGGACGGAAAGCCCCAGCATTTT
TRBD1	TRBV18	.	TRBJ2-5	CASSPGDRDQETQYF	TGTGCCAGCTCGCCGGGGGACAGGGACCAAGAGACCCAGTACTTC
.	TRBV3-1/TRBV3-2	.	TRBJ1-5	CASSQDWVSGQPQHF	TGTGCCAGCAGCCAAGATTGGGTCTCGGGGCAGCCCCAGCATTTT
TRBD1	TRBV28	.	TRBJ1-4	CASSNMGQVTFNEKLFF	TGTGCCAGCAGCAATATGGGACAGGTGACATTTAATGAAAAACTGTTTTTT
.	TRBV10-3	.	TRBJ2-5	CAIRPEGGLPETQYF	TGTGCCATCAGGCCAGAGGGGGGGCTTCCAGAGACCCAGTACTTC
TRBD1	TRBV29-1	.	TRBJ2-1	CSGGTGEVTEQFF	TGCAGCGGGGGGACAGGGGAGGTTACTGAGCAGTTCTTC
TRBD1	TRBV7-9	.	TRBJ1-4	CASTHLTGLDEKLFF	TGTGCCAGCACCCACTTGACAGGGTTGGATGAAAAACTGTTTTTT
.	TRBV28	.	TRBJ1-4	CASTQSAGASANEKLFF	TGTGCCAGCACCCAATCCGCGGGGGCATCGGCTAATGAAAAACTGTTTTTT
TRBD2	TRBV28	.	TRBJ2-2	CASSSLGGTGELFF	TGTGCCAGCAGTTCCCTGGGGGGGACCGGGGAGCTGTTTTTT
.	TRBV6-5	.	TRBJ1-4	CASSRGSTNEKLFF	TGTGCCAGCAGCCGTGGGAGTACTAATGAAAAACTGTTTTTT
.	TRBV18	.	TRBJ1-2	CASSPIKGQLTVYGYTF	TGTGCCAGCTCACCAATCAAGGGACAACTTACCGTCTATGGCTACACCTTC
.	TRBV6-4	.	TRBJ2-1	CASSEELGAYNEQFF	TGTGCCAGCAGTGAAGAGCTAGGTGCCTACAATGAGCAGTTCTTC
TRBD2	TRBV5-4	.	TRBJ2-1	CASSPGGSGTHYNEQFF	TGTGCCAGCAGCCCCGGGGGTAGCGGGACCCACTACAATGAGCAGTTCTTC
TRBD1	TRBV9	.	TRBJ1-5	CASSVGDRPYSNQPQHF	TGTGCCAGCAGCGTAGGGGACAGACCTTATAGCAATCAGCCCCAGCATTTT
TRBD1	TRBV4-2	.	TRBJ1-4	CASSPTGVGEKLFF	TGTGCCAGCAGCCCGACAGGGGTTGGTGAAAAACTGTTTTTT